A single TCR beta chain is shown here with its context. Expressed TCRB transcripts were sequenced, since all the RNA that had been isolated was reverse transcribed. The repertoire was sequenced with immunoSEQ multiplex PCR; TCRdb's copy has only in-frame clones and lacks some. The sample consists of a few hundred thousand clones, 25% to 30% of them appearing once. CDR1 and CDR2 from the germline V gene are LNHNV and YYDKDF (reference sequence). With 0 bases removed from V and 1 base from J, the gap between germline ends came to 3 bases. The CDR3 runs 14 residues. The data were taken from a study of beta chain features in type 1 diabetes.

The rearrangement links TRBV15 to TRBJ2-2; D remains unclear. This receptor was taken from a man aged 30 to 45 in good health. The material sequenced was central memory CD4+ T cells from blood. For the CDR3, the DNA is TGTGCCACCAGCAGAGATCGGAACACCGGGGAGCTGTTTTTT. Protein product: CATSRDRNTGELFF.